This TCR beta chain was recorded in a study of cytomegalovirus exposure and HLA in healthy donors. Germline V gene lookup returns CDR1 MNHEY and CDR2 SVGAGI. This CDR3 has 13 amino acids. Deletions cut 4 bases from V and 4 bases from J, with 10 bases between. The PCR made use of 60 Vbeta and 13 Jbeta primers. Profiling relied on immunoSEQ multiplex PCR, and the TCRdb table lists in-frame clones only, not all of them. The sample shows 100,000 to 150,000 clones, around four fifths of them seen only once. The chain carries TRBV6-5 and TRBJ1-1; D not certain. The TCR originated in a male donor in good health and CMV-seronegative. Sequences were obtained from PBMCs. In DNA, the CDR3 is TGTGCCAGCAGTTGGTCCCCCGGCACTGAAGCTTTCTTT. Translation: CASSWSPGTEAFF.